Each of the 31 T cell receptor beta chains below was sequenced from the same sample in a study of HIV-infected patients and healthy controls. cDNA was made from 500 ng RNA using alpha and beta constant primers. Each of the alpha and beta chains got its own library through chain-specific third strand synthesis with indices. TCRdb independently ran MiXCR on the 5' RACE reads; one entry per CDR3 protein. The sample includes some 20,000 distinct CDR3 sequences, more than 10% of them seen just once. No cell fractionation was done, so the repertoire covers all unsorted peripheral blood T cells. The source material was blood. All receptors derive from an adult in good health.

This clonotype has a count of ten or more. The rearrangement joins TRBV4-3 to TRBJ2-3; no reliable D call. The CDR3 has 13 amino acids. The germline CDR1 and CDR2 sequences are LGHNA and YSLEER. Between the trimmed V and J ends, which lost 0 bases and 5 bases, there was a span of 6 bases. CDR3 sequence: CASSQELEDTQYF. The CDR3 region has the DNA TGCGCCAGCAGCCAAGAATTGGAAGATACGCAGTATTTT.

The sample holds a few counts of this clonotype. The V and J genes are TRBV30 and TRBJ1-4; D perhaps matches TRBD1 (6 bases). This CDR3 is built from 15 residues. V lost 3 bases and J 5 bases, leaving 16 bases between the germline ends. From germline, CDR1 is GTSNPN and CDR2 SVGIG (reference sequence). The CDR3: CAWSSGTLPNEKLFF. CDR3 nucleotide sequence: TGTGCCTGGAGCTCCGGGACATTACCCAATGAAAAACTGTTTTTT. Full variable domain (rest looked up from reference TRBV30 and TRBJ1-4): SQTIHQWPATLVQPVGSPLSLECTVEGTSNPNLYWYRQAAGRGLQLLFYSVGIGQISSEVPQNLSASRPQDRQFILSSKKLLLSDSGFYLCAWSSGTLPNEKLFFGSGTQLSVL.

This clonotype was recorded many times. This chain uses TRBV7-6 with TRBJ1-1; 9 nucleotides match TRBD1. Germline V gene lookup returns CDR1 SGHVS and CDR2 FNYEAQ. V lost 5 bases, J lost 4 bases, and 8 bases stayed unmatched. The CDR3 loop spans 15 amino acids. Here the CDR3 DNA reads TGTGCCAGCAGCCGACTAATACAGGGGGCCACTGAAGCTTTCTTT. This codes for CASSRLIQGATEAFF.

This clonotype was counted many times. The CDR3 DNA is TGTGCCAGCCAGCGGACTCTCATCACTGAAGCTTTCTTT. The encoded protein is CASQRTLITEAFF. The V gene is TRBV28, the J gene TRBJ1-1; no clear D. There are 13 residues in the CDR3. Per germline, CDR1 MDHEN and CDR2 SYDVKM. Trimming shortened V by 8 bases and J by 4 bases, and 14 bases separated the two germline ends.

The chain uses TRBV7-9 and TRBJ2-1; D possibly corresponds to TRBD2 (6 bases). The CDR3 runs to 20 residues. V lost 5 bases, J lost 7 bases, and 33 bases lay in between. Germline CDR1 reads SEHNR; CDR2 reads FQNEAQ (reference sequence). Here the CDR3 DNA reads TGTGCCAGCAGCCCGGGGGAGGTAGACTCGATAGGGCTAGCGAGGAATGAGCAGTTCTTC. Its translation is CASSPGEVDSIGLARNEQFF. Full variable domain (rest looked up from reference TRBV7-9 and TRBJ2-1): DTGVSQNPRHKITKRGQNVTFRCDPISEHNRLYWYRQTLGQGPEFLTYFQNEAQLEKSRLLSDRFSAERPKGSFSTLEIQRTEQGDSAMYLCASSPGEVDSIGLARNEQFFGPGTRLTVL.

This clonotype was picked up many times. The genes are TRBV5-1 and TRBJ2-5; TRBD2 agrees at 12 bases. The germline V gene encodes CDR1 SGHRS and CDR2 YFSETQ. The CDR3 length is 16 residues. Trimming removed 3 bases from V and 5 bases from J; junction bases left unmatched: 8. CDR3 in DNA: TGCGCCAGCAGCTCTCCTAGCGGGGGGGTTCGCGAGACCCAGTACTTC. This translates into CASSSPSGGVRETQYF.

This clonotype ranks as medium-sized. The chain is built from TRBV12-3 or TRBV12-4 and TRBJ2-3; D gene ambiguous. The CDR3 consists of 17 residues. V lost 5 bases and J lost 1, with 19 bases in between. The CDR3 DNA is TGTGCCAGCAGTCAGTATCCACCCGTAGAGGGCACAGATACGCAGTATTTT. Its translation: CASSQYPPVEGTDTQYF.

In this sample, this clonotype turned up many times. The chain has TRBV20-1 and TRBJ1-1; D uncertain. V lost 6 bases, J lost 7 bases, and 18 bases lay in between. Germline-derived CDR1 and CDR2 are DFQATT and SNEGSKA (reference sequence). This CDR3 spans 13 amino acids. The CDR3 sequence is CSAYGTDTFEAFF. CDR3 DNA: TGCAGTGCGTATGGCACAGATACTTTTGAAGCTTTCTTT.

This clonotype was seen ten or more times. The CDR3 DNA reads TGTGCCAGCAGCTTGGCCACGGCAGGCCCTTCCACTGAAGCTTTCTTT. Translation: CASSLATAGPSTEAFF. The chain couples TRBV5-4 to TRBJ1-1, with D hard to call. This CDR3 is built from 16 residues. CDR1 and CDR2 from the germline V gene are SGHNT and YYREEE (reference sequence). The ends were cut back, 0 bases at V and 4 bases at J, with 16 bases in the middle.

J is TRBJ1-1 and V is TRBV27, with D hard to call. The CDR3 runs 17 residues. CDR1 and CDR2 from the germline V gene are MNHEY and SMNVEV (reference sequence). Trimming took off 6 bases at V and 10 bases at J, with 30 bases between the two ends. The CDR3 protein is CASSPSVPRTFNSVAFF. CDR3 bases: TGTGCCAGCAGCCCATCAGTCCCCAGGACGTTTAATTCGGTAGCTTTCTTT.

There are many counts of this clonotype. The chain recombines TRBV20-1 with TRBJ1-1; D gene uncertain. The CDR3 consists of 17 residues. Trimming removed 2 bases at V and 1 base at J, with 20 bases between. Germline V gene lookup returns CDR1 DFQATT and CDR2 SNEGSKA (reference sequence). CDR3 in amino acids: CSARTTGWARPNTEAFF. The CDR3 nucleotides read TGCAGTGCTAGAACCACGGGATGGGCCAGGCCGAACACTGAAGCTTTCTTT.

The chain employs TRBV6-2 or TRBV6-3 and TRBJ1-1, with D possibly TRBD1 on 5 matching bases. The CDR3 loop spans 12 amino acids. The V end lost 6 bases, the J end lost 5 bases, and 10 bases lay between the germline ends. Germline CDR1 and CDR2: MNHEY and SVGEGT. The CDR3 nucleotides read TGTGCCAGCAGCAGGGCCTGGACTGAAGCTTTCTTT. Its protein is CASSRAWTEAFF.

This clonotype was detected only a few times. V gene TRBV4-3 combines with J gene TRBJ1-1; D is possibly TRBD1 (5 bases). The V gene lost 1 base and the J gene lost 5 bases, with 14 bases spanning the gap. CDR1 and CDR2 (germline): LGHNA, YSLEER. The CDR3 has 15 amino acids. The CDR3, as DNA: TGCGCCAGCAGCCAAGGTGGGGTAAGGGGAACTGAAGCTTTCTTT. This sequence encodes CASSQGGVRGTEAFF.

This clonotype was detected many times. V is TRBV3-1 and J is TRBJ1-1, with D uncertain. V was shortened by 8 bases and J by 6 bases, with 10 bases between the two germline ends. This CDR3 contains 11 residues. Germline assignment: CDR1 LGHDT and CDR2 YNNKEL (reference sequence). CDR3 DNA sequence: TGTGCCAGCGGTCAGATGTCTGAAGCTTTCTTT. Translated, it gives CASGQMSEAFF.

This clonotype was seen a handful of times. This chain uses TRBV5-1 with TRBJ2-1; D might be TRBD1 (6 bases). Trimming stripped 0 bases from V and 6 bases from J, with 10 bases between. This CDR3 contains 14 residues. Germline assignment: CDR1 SGHRS and CDR2 YFSETQ. The chain's CDR3 is CASSLGGLSNEQFF. The DNA of the CDR3 is TGCGCCAGCAGCTTGGGGGGGCTCTCCAATGAGCAGTTCTTC.

This clonotype was seen ten or more times. The rearrangement joins TRBV12-3 or TRBV12-4 to TRBJ1-5; TRBD1 agrees at 9 bases. After removal of 3 bases from V and 6 bases from J, the junction contained 6 bases not matched to a gene. The CDR3 loop spans 15 amino acids. The DNA for the CDR3 is TGTGCCAGCAGTTTGGGTACAGGGGGCGGTCAGCCCCAGCATTTT. This codes for CASSLGTGGGQPQHF.

This clonotype occurred many times. The CDR3 DNA follows: TGTGCCAGCAGCAGTACCCCCCCCGAGCAGTACTTC. This encodes CASSSTPPEQYF. V usage is TRBV28 and J usage is TRBJ2-7; no clear D. V gave up 6 bases and J gave up 6 bases, with 12 bases separating them. Germline lookup yields CDR1 MDHEN and CDR2 SYDVKM. CDR3 size: 12 residues.

The rearrangement links TRBV6-2 or TRBV6-3 to TRBJ2-1; 8 bases align to TRBD1. CDR1 is MNHEY, CDR2 SVGEGT, per germline. The CDR3 totals 15 residues. Trimming cost V 5 bases and J 4 bases; bases outside gene matches: 7. CDR3 loop: CASSRGQGIYNEQFF. In DNA, the CDR3 is TGTGCCAGCAGTCGAGGACAGGGAATATACAATGAGCAGTTCTTC.

This clonotype was observed at least ten times. This chain joins TRBV29-1 and TRBJ1-1; unclear D gene. V was pared by 2 bases and J by 3 bases, with 10 bases between. This CDR3 contains 13 residues. Germline CDR1 and CDR2: SQVTM and ANQGSEA. DNA for the CDR3: TGCAGCGTTGAATTATCGCAGCACACTGAAGCTTTCTTT. It specifies CSVELSQHTEAFF.

This chain joins TRBV29-1 and TRBJ1-2; D not resolved. The germline V gene encodes CDR1 SQVTM and CDR2 ANQGSEA. The CDR3 has 14 residues. Trimming removed 2 bases from V and 7 bases from J, with 17 bases in between. The CDR3 bases are TGCAGCGTTGAAAGGGCGGCAGCTAGAGGTGGCTACACCTTC. It is translated as CSVERAAARGGYTF.

This clonotype was seen at least ten times. The chain recombines TRBV7-9 with TRBJ1-2; no clear D gene. The CDR3 contains 15 residues. The germline CDR1 and CDR2 sequences are SEHNR and FQNEAQ (reference sequence). V was clipped by 1 base and J by 7 bases, with 16 bases between them. CDR3 in DNA: TGTGCCAGCAGCTTAGAGTTGTTGGAGGGATCTGGCTACACCTTC. It is translated as CASSLELLEGSGYTF.

This clonotype was detected many times. The rearrangement links TRBV7-6 to TRBJ1-6; no reliable D call. V was pared by 0 bases and J by 0 bases, with 9 bases between. The CDR3 totals 17 residues. Germline CDR1 reads SGHVS; CDR2 reads FNYEAQ. Here the CDR3 DNA reads TGTGCCAGCAGCTTAGCGCAGACAAGCTCCTATAATTCACCCCTCCACTTT. Residues: CASSLAQTSSYNSPLHF.

This clonotype was observed many times. The chain employs TRBV14 and TRBJ1-1; D not certain. The germline V gene encodes CDR1 SGHDN and CDR2 FVKESK. CDR3 length equals 15 residues. V was cut by 0 bases and J by 2 bases, with 10 bases left in between. The CDR3 DNA follows: TGTGCCAGCAGCCAAGAGAGTACGGTTAACACTGAAGCTTTCTTT. Translated, it gives CASSQESTVNTEAFF. The full variable domain, completed using reference TRBV14 and TRBJ1-1, is EAGVTQFPSHSVIEKGQTVTLRCDPISGHDNLYWYRRVMGKEIKFLLHFVKESKQDESGMPNNRFLAERTGGTYSTLKVQPAELEDSGVYFCASSQESTVNTEAFFGQGTRLTVV.

This chain uses TRBV10-3 with TRBJ1-1; D unresolved. V shed 2 bases and J shed 7 bases, with 14 bases lying between them. Germline V gene data show CDR1 as ENHRY and CDR2 as SYGVKD. The CDR3 runs to 14 residues. The CDR3 reads CAISENPPRLEAFF. CDR3 sequence (DNA): TGTGCCATCAGTGAGAATCCACCCCGTCTTGAAGCTTTCTTT.

This clonotype was picked up many times. The rearrangement links TRBV2 to TRBJ1-6; 7 bases line up with TRBD1. The germline gives CDR1 SNHLY, CDR2 FYNNEI. The CDR3 consists of 13 residues. Trimming at V came to 7 bases and at J to 8 bases, leaving 5 bases not matched to a gene. CDR3 DNA: TGTGCCAGCATAGGACAGGAGGATTCACCCCTCCACTTT. This translates into CASIGQEDSPLHF.

This clonotype is labeled as medium-sized. The rearrangement joins TRBV19 to TRBJ1-5; D call uncertain. V gave up 3 bases and J gave up 9 bases, with 9 bases separating them. This CDR3 spans 12 amino acids. Germline assignment: CDR1 LNHDA and CDR2 SQIVND (reference sequence). The CDR3 reads CASSIVRSPQHF. The CDR3 bases are TGTGCCAGTAGTATTGTTAGGTCGCCCCAGCATTTT. The full variable domain, its missing parts supplied by reference TRBV19 and TRBJ1-5, is DGGITQSPKYLFRKEGQNVTLSCEQNLNHDAMYWYRQDPGQGLRLIYYSQIVNDFQKGDIAEGYSVSREKKESFPLTVTSAQKNPTAFYLCASSIVRSPQHFGDGTRLSIL.

The chain is built from TRBV7-2 and TRBJ2-5; D gene ambiguous. Germline V gene lookup returns CDR1 SGHTA and CDR2 FQGNSA. Trimming took 0 bases from V and 0 from J, leaving 8 bases between them. This CDR3 is built from 15 residues. CDR3 nucleotide sequence: TGTGCCAGCAGCTTAGCTGACGTAAACCAAGAGACCCAGTACTTC. Translating gives CASSLADVNQETQYF.

This clonotype was found many times. The CDR3 is CRGLGGRNTEAFF. DNA for the CDR3: TGCAGGGGGTTGGGAGGGAGGAACACTGAAGCTTTCTTT. The rearrangement uses TRBV20-1 and TRBJ1-1, with unresolved D. The CDR3 totals 13 residues. Germline-derived CDR1 and CDR2 are DFQATT and SNEGSKA (reference sequence).

This clonotype has a count of ten or more. The chain has TRBV15 and TRBJ1-1, with D maybe TRBD1 (5 bases). In germline, CDR1 is LNHNV, CDR2 YYDKDF (reference sequence). V was clipped by 3 bases and J by 3 bases, with 17 bases between them. This CDR3 spans 16 amino acids. CDR3 DNA: TGTGCCACCAGCAGGGGGAAGGGAGAAGGGGACACTGAAGCTTTCTTT. Encoded protein: CATSRGKGEGDTEAFF.

This clonotype was counted between two and nine times. The J gene is TRBJ1-6, the V gene TRBV12-3 or TRBV12-4; 7 positions match TRBD1. The CDR3 contains 14 residues. The V gene end was trimmed by 4 bases and the J gene end by 5 bases; junction bases not matched to a gene: 2. CDR3 coding DNA: TGTGCCAGCAGTTCCGGACAGGATAATTCACCCCTCCACTTT. It translates to CASSSGQDNSPLHF.

The DNA of the CDR3 is TGTGCCAGCTCACCTGATGCGGCAGGGACGAACTATGGCTACACCTTC. This sequence encodes CASSPDAAGTNYGYTF. The J gene is TRBJ1-2, the V gene TRBV18, with D possibly matching TRBD1 (5 bases). This CDR3 spans 16 amino acids. The V end lost 3 bases, the J end lost 2 bases, and 16 bases lay between the germline ends. Germline lookup yields CDR1 KGHSH and CDR2 LQKENI.